This TCR beta chain stems from a study of blood T cell repertoires in COVID-19. Background on the study: Researchers got acute and convalescent COVID-19 samples from the United States, Italy and Spain. In each case, the material was cDNA or gDNA derived from T cells, B-cell-depleted T cells, or PBMCs.

As processed by the authors: The authors estimated nucleated cell counts from reference gene primer amplification. The protocol was immunoSEQ multiplex PCR, while the TCRdb copy is restricted to in-frame clones and leaves out a portion. D and trimming come from the DNA, and the V and J calls and clone size come from that table. The sample has 250,000 to 350,000 clones, roughly 90% seen once. With 2 bases removed from V and 7 bases from J, the gap between germline ends came to 9 bases. The length of the CDR3 is 13 residues. Germline V gene data show CDR1 as SGDLS and CDR2 as YYNGEE. The sequence came from a man aged 18-30 years who had recovered from COVID-19. The sequencing input was peripheral blood. The chain recombines TRBV9 with TRBJ2-2, with D hard to call. CDR3 bases: TGTGCCAGCAGCGTCGTATCCGGCGGGGAGCTGTTTTTT. Its protein is CASSVVSGGELFF.